The clone carrying this T cell receptor beta chain was observed a handful of times. This entry belongs to a study of early T cells in non-severe SARS-CoV-2 infection. V gave up 4 bases and J gave up 1 base; unmatched junction bases: 12. The CDR3 covers 18 residues. Germline V gene data show CDR1 as KGHSH and CDR2 as LQKENI. One entry per CDR3 protein results from TCRdb running MiXCR on the 5' RACE reads. The sample holds about 98,000 distinct CDR3 sequences, around an eighth seen once. This TCR came from an adult who was a healthcare worker with PCR-confirmed SARS-CoV-2 infection or an uninfected control (not recorded which). The specimen was whole blood. The V and J genes are TRBV18 and TRBJ2-7, with TRBD2 matching over 11 bases. The CDR3 bases are TGTGCCAGCTCACGACTACCAACCGGGACTAGCGGTTCCTACGAGCAGTACTTC. It codes for CASSRLPTGTSGSYEQYF.